This TCR beta chain emerged from a study of T cell responses to AZD1222 COVID-19 vaccine. Findings of the study overall: Repertoire sampling was restricted to post-peak T cell response timepoints.

For this clone: Its matching antigen is unknown.

Repertoires were generated with immunoSEQ multiplex PCR, while TCRdb's copy carries only in-frame clones and drops some. The sample lists some 100,000 clones; 92% were seen once. Pooling was applied to second doses at about 4 or about 12 weeks. The sequence came from an adult who received the AZD1222 COVID-19 vaccine. The source was peripheral blood, collected 28 days after the second AZD1222 dose.

The CDR3 is CASSQDGAVAGGIQPQHF. The CDR3 DNA reads as TGCGCCAGCAGCCAAGATGGGGCCGTGGCAGGGGGAATTCAGCCCCAGCATTTT. This rearrangement joins TRBV4-1 to TRBJ1-5; 7 nucleotides align to TRBD1. CDR3 length: 18 amino acids. CDR1 and CDR2 (germline): MGHRA, YSYEKL. V lost 0 bases and J lost 6; bases outside the gene matches: 14.